Below, one T cell receptor (beta chain) is given with its context. Its antigen is currently unknown. The data are from a study of CD8 T cells in ankylosing spondylitis. Study-wide points: Within matched ankylosing spondylitis synovial fluid, disease-linked clones were reportedly significantly enriched.

TCRdb fed the 5' RACE reads into MiXCR, producing one record per CDR3 protein. The top ten hold about 3.6% of the sample, which has approximately 140,000 distinct CDR3 sequences, 9.3% seen once. The origin of this receptor is a male donor with ankylosing spondylitis or in good health (not recorded which). The sequencing sample was made of blood, either unsorted or a sorted T cell fraction (not recorded which).

CDR3: CASSEWIIRTEAFF. CDR3 DNA sequence: TGTGCCAGCAGTGAATGGATAATAAGAACTGAAGCTTTCTTT. The chain is built from TRBV6-1 and TRBJ1-1; D gene uncertain. The CDR3 is made up of 14 amino acids. The V gene's germline CDR1 is MNHNS and CDR2 SASEGT. V was clipped by 2 bases and J by 5 bases, with 12 bases between them.